The following is a TCR beta chain sequence with its context. These data are taken from a study of blood T cell repertoires in COVID-19. Deletions cut 1 base from V and 4 bases from J, with 16 bases between. Germline CDR1 MDHEN, CDR2 SYDVKM. This CDR3 contains 16 residues. Authors' methods: Counts of nucleated cells, estimated from reference gene primer amplification, were obtained. Repertoires were generated with immunoSEQ multiplex PCR, while TCRdb's copy carries only in-frame clones and drops some. Clone size and the V and J calls come from that table; the DNA yielded D and trimming. The sample yields a few hundred thousand clones, 88% seen once.

The chain has TRBV28 and TRBJ2-5, with D maybe TRBD2 (6 bases). The sample consisted of PBMCs or T cells enriched from blood (not recorded which). This sequence was found in a woman in her twenties or thirties who had been exposed to COVID-19. CDR3: CASSLLGTFRGETQYF. CDR3 coding DNA: TGTGCCAGCAGTTTATTGGGGACTTTCCGGGGAGAGACCCAGTACTTC.